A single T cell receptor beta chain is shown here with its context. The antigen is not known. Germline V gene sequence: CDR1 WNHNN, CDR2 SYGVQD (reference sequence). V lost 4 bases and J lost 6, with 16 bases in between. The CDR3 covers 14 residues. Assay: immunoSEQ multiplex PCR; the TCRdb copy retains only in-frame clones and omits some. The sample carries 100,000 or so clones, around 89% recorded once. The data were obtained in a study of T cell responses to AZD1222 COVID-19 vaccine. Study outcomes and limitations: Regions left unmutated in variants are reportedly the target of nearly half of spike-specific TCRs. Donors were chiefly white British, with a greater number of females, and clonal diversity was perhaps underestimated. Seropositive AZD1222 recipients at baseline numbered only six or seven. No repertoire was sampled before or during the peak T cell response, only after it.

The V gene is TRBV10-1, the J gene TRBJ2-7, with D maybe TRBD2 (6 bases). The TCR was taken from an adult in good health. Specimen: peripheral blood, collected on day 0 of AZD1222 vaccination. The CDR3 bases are TGCGCCAGCAGTGCCGGGACTCACCCGAGCGAGCAGTACTTC. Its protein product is CASSAGTHPSEQYF.